This entry lists 16 T cell receptor beta chains sequenced from one sample in a study of blood T cell repertoires in COVID-19 (TCRdb year 2020). To prepare the library, the immunoSEQ multiplex PCR assay was applied. The immuneACCESS repertoire file appears here via TCRdb, limited to in-frame rearrangements. These files lack a portion of the clones; in checked studies, under half of the deficit traces to unresolved V genes, and the cause of the others is not known. A total of 52,000 or so clones appear in this sample, 60% to 85% of them only once. The ten largest clones take up around 5% of the sample. Sequencing was performed on peripheral blood. The receptor source for this set is a human donor in a cohort sampled during active COVID-19.

The gene calls are TRBV19 and TRBJ2-1, with 10 positions matching TRBD2. V gave up 5 bases and J gave up 3 bases; unmatched junction bases: 7. Germline V gene lookup returns CDR1 LNHDA and CDR2 SQIVND (reference sequence). The CDR3 sequence is 16 residues long. CDR3 amino acids: CASSGSSGRSYNEQFF. CDR3 bases: TGTGCCAGTAGTGGTTCTAGCGGGAGAAGCTACAATGAGCAGTTCTTC.

The V and J genes are TRBV6-5 and TRBJ1-2; 7 nucleotides agree with TRBD1. There are 13 residues in the CDR3. Germline loops: CDR1 MNHEY, CDR2 SVGAGI. V lost 4 bases to trimming and J lost 6 bases; unmatched junction nucleotides: 5. CDR3 DNA sequence: TGTGCCAGCAGTTCTCGAGGGGGCAATGGCTACACCTTC. Protein sequence: CASSSRGGNGYTF.

The rearrangement joins TRBV9 to TRBJ2-7; D is perhaps TRBD2 (6 bases). The CDR3 sequence is 14 residues long. From germline, CDR1 is SGDLS and CDR2 YYNGEE. The V and J ends lost 0 bases and 2 bases respectively, with 9 bases between them. This chain's CDR3 is CASSVVGEAYEQYF. The CDR3 bases are TGTGCCAGCAGCGTAGTAGGGGAGGCCTACGAGCAGTACTTC.

The rearrangement links TRBV24-1 to TRBJ2-7, with D maybe TRBD1 (5 bases). Trimming took 5 bases from V and 7 from J, leaving 14 bases between them. Germline CDR1 is KGHDR and CDR2 is SFDVKD. CDR3 size: 13 residues. The CDR3 coding sequence is TGTGCCACCAGTGGGCTTCCTTACAGGGAGCAGTACTTC. Translated: CATSGLPYREQYF.

This clone appeared once. The chain combines TRBV2 with TRBJ1-2, with 12 nucleotides matching TRBD1. CDR1 is SNHLY and CDR2 is FYNNEI in the germline V gene. The CDR3 runs 14 residues. The junction had 4 bases not matched to a gene; V was cut back by 4 bases and J by 7 bases. CDR3 amino acids: CASSAGTGGGGYTF. Written as DNA, the CDR3 is TGTGCCAGCAGTGCCGGGACAGGGGGCGGTGGCTACACCTTC.

The chain joins TRBV7-8 to TRBJ2-4; 10 positions match TRBD1. CDR1 and CDR2 (germline): SGHVS, FQNEAQ. The V segment lost 4 bases and the J segment 6 bases; nucleotides outside the gene matches: 3. The CDR3 has 14 amino acids. The CDR3 bases are TGTGCCAGCAGCTGGACAGGGGGACTAAACATTCAGTACTTC. It encodes CASSWTGGLNIQYF. Combining the CDR3 with reference TRBV7-8 and TRBJ2-4 gives the whole variable domain GAGVSQSPRYKVAKRGQDVALRCDPISGHVSLFWYQQALGQGPEFLTYFQNEAQLDKSGLPSDRFFAERPEGSVSTLKIQRTQQEDSAVYLCASSWTGGLNIQYFGAGTRLSVL.

This clone appeared a single time. This chain connects TRBV5-3 to TRBJ2-7; 8 bases map to TRBD1. TRBV5-3 is designated an ORF whose function remains uncertain. CDR3 length equals 14 residues. Trimming cost V 6 bases and J 1 base; bases outside gene matches: 6. CDR3 sequence (DNA): TGTGCCAGAAACGGACAGGGTTTTTCCTACGAGCAGTACTTC. This translates into CARNGQGFSYEQYF.

V gene TRBV3-1 (or the pseudogene TRBV3-2) combines with J gene TRBJ1-2; the match to TRBD1 covers 7 bases. The CDR3 length is 17 residues. From germline, CDR1 is LGHDT and CDR2 YNNKEL (reference sequence). The V and J ends lost 1 base and 2 bases, in that order; junction bases with no gene match: 10. CDR3 DNA sequence: TGTGCCAGCAGCCAAGGGGTAGGGGGCCTGGGGAACTATGGCTACACCTTC. Residues: CASSQGVGGLGNYGYTF.

The chain employs TRBV3-1 (or the pseudogene TRBV3-2) and TRBJ1-2; D unresolved. The ends were cut back, 0 bases at V and 0 bases at J, with 14 bases in the middle. The CDR3 consists of 17 residues. The V gene's germline CDR1 is LGHDT and CDR2 YNNKEL (reference sequence). CDR3 in amino acids: CASSQEIRVLTNYGYTF. CDR3 in DNA: TGTGCCAGCAGCCAAGAGATACGGGTTCTTACTAACTATGGCTACACCTTC.

The V call is TRBV7-2, the J call TRBJ1-6, with D perhaps matching TRBD1 (6 bases). Trimming took off 5 bases at V and 8 bases at J, with 13 bases between the two ends. The CDR3 totals 14 residues. The germline CDR1 and CDR2 sequences are SGHTA and FQGNSA. CDR3 residues: CASSPTGLDSPLHF. The CDR3 region has the DNA TGTGCCAGCAGCCCAACAGGGTTAGATTCACCCCTCCACTTT.

CDR3 loop: CASSRSQGGGDTQYF. The CDR3 nucleotides are TGTGCCAGTAGTAGGTCTCAGGGAGGTGGAGATACGCAGTATTTT. V is TRBV19 and J is TRBJ2-3; a weak D match, TRBD2 (6 bases). V lost 4 bases and J lost 5, with 16 bases in between. The germline gives CDR1 LNHDA, CDR2 SQIVND (reference sequence). The CDR3 extends over 15 amino acids.

The chain recombines TRBV2 with TRBJ2-1; D is undetermined. Per germline, CDR1 SNHLY and CDR2 FYNNEI. This CDR3 has 15 amino acids. The V end was cut by 1 base, the J end by 2 bases, with 9 bases between. Here the CDR3 DNA reads TGTGCCAGCAGTGAAGACCGGTCTACCTACAATGAGCAGTTCTTC. Encoded protein: CASSEDRSTYNEQFF.

This chain joins TRBV14 and TRBJ2-7; 11 bases map to TRBD2. The V gene's germline CDR1 is SGHDN and CDR2 FVKESK. The CDR3 covers 15 residues. Germline trimming cut 0 bases from V and 3 bases from J; bases unmatched to any gene: 1. In DNA, the CDR3 is TGTGCCAGCAGCCAAGAACTAGCGGGGGACTACGAGCAGTACTTC. Translation: CASSQELAGDYEQYF. Together with reference TRBV14 and TRBJ2-7, the CDR3 gives the full variable domain: EAGVTQFPSHSVIEKGQTVTLRCDPISGHDNLYWYRRVMGKEIKFLLHFVKESKQDESGMPNNRFLAERTGGTYSTLKVQPAELEDSGVYFCASSQELAGDYEQYFGPGTRLTVT.

The CDR3, as DNA: TGTGCCAGCAGTCGGGGGGACTATGGCTACACCTTC. Its protein product is CASSRGDYGYTF. V and J are TRBV12-3 or TRBV12-4 and TRBJ1-2; possible D gene TRBD1, 5 bases. The CDR3 contains 12 residues. Trimming removed 5 bases at V and 3 bases at J, with 7 bases between.

This rearrangement joins TRBV18 to TRBJ2-7; 11 bases are shared with TRBD1. The junction had 13 bases not matched to a gene; V was cut back by 6 bases and J by 9 bases. This CDR3 has 15 residues. In germline, CDR1 is KGHSH, CDR2 LQKENI. The CDR3 DNA is TGTGCCAGCTCCCTGGGACAGGGGGTCTTCTCTGTGCAGTACTTC. Translated, it gives CASSLGQGVFSVQYF.

The rearrangement links TRBV27 to TRBJ2-7; no firm D call. The V gene's germline CDR1 is MNHEY and CDR2 SMNVEV (reference sequence). The CDR3 contains 14 residues. Deletions cut 5 bases from V and 0 bases from J, with 11 bases between. The CDR3 DNA follows: TGTGCCAGCAGTACCGCCAAAGCCTCCTACGAGCAGTACTTC. It yields the protein CASSTAKASYEQYF.